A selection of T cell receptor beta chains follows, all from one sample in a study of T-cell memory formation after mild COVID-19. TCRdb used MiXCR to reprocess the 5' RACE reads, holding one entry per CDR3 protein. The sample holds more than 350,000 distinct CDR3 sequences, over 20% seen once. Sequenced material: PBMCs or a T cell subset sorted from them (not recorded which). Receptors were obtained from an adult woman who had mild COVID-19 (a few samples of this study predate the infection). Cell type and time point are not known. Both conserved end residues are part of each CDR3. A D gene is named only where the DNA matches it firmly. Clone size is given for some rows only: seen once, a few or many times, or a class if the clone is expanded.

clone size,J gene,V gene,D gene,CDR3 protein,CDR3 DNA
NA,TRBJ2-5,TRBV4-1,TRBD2,CASSQDAAGGLQETQYF,TGCGCCAGCAGCCAAGACGCAGCGGGAGGCCTCCAAGAGACCCAGTACTTC
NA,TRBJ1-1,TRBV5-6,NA,CASSLEGHHEAFF,TGTGCCAGCAGCTTGGAGGGGCACCACGAAGCTTTCTTT
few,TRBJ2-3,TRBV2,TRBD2,CASSHFLGLAGDTQYF,TGTGCCAGCAGCCATTTTTTGGGACTAGCGGGAGACACGCAGTATTTT
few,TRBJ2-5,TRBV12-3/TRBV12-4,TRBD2,CASTRSGSPKTQYF,TGTGCCAGCACCCGTAGCGGGAGTCCGAAGACCCAGTACTTC
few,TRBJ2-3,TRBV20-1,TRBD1,CSARARGMATDTQYF,TGCAGTGCTCGCGCCAGGGGGATGGCCACAGATACGCAGTATTTT
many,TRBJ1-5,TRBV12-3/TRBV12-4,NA,CASSFIGGNQPQHF,TGTGCCAGCAGTTTTATCGGGGGCAATCAGCCCCAGCATTTT
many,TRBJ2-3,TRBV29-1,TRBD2,CSVRTSGGTDTQYF,TGCAGCGTTCGGACTAGCGGGGGCACAGATACGCAGTATTTT
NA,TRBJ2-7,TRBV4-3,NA,CASSPRDSFYEQYF,TGCGCCAGCAGCCCCCGGGACTCTTTCTACGAGCAGTACTTC
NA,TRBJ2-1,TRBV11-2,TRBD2,CASSLDGASGTHNEQFF,TGTGCCAGCAGCTTAGATGGGGCTAGCGGGACCCACAATGAGCAGTTCTTC
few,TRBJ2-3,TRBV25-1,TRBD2,CASSLRGGRADTQYF,TGTGCCAGCAGTCTTCGGGGGGGCCGGGCAGATACGCAGTATTTT
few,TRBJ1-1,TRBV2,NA,CASSEGRHTEAFF,TGTGCCAGCAGTGAGGGGCGGCACACTGAAGCTTTCTTT
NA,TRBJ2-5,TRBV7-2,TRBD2,CASSLAEGLAVAETQYF,TGTGCCAGCAGCTTAGCAGAGGGACTAGCGGTGGCGGAGACCCAGTACTTC
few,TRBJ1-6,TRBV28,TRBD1,CASSFLGTDNSPLHF,TGTGCCAGCAGTTTTCTTGGGACAGACAATTCACCCCTCCACTTT
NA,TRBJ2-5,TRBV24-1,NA,CATSETGRRQETQYF,TGTGCCACCAGTGAAACGGGACGGCGCCAAGAGACCCAGTACTTC
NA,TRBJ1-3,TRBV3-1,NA,CASSQRPGPHSGNTIYF,TGTGCCAGCAGCCAAAGACCCGGCCCTCACTCTGGAAACACCATATATTTT
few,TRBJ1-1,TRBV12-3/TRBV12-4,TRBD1,CASGDSLNTEAFF,TGTGCCAGCGGGGACAGCCTGAACACTGAAGCTTTCTTT
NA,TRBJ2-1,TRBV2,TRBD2,CAITGGRINNEQFF,TGTGCCATCACGGGCGGGAGAATCAACAATGAGCAGTTCTTC
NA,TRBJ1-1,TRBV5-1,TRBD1,CASSGDRGQGTEAFF,TGCGCCAGCAGCGGGGACAGGGGGCAGGGCACTGAAGCTTTCTTT
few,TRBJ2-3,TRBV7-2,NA,CASSLRQTTDTQYF,TGTGCCAGCAGCTTACGACAGACGACAGATACGCAGTATTTT
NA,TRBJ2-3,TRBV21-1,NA,CASSKMGNRASTDTQYF,TGTGCCAGCAGCAAAATGGGGAACAGGGCTAGCACAGATACGCAGTATTTT
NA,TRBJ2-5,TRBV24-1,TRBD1,CATSETGPQETQYF,TGTGCCACCAGTGAGACAGGGCCTCAAGAGACCCAGTACTTC
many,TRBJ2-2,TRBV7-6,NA,CASSQVAANTGELFF,TGTGCCAGCAGCCAGGTAGCGGCGAACACCGGGGAGCTGTTTTTT
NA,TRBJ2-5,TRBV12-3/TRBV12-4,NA,CASSPAGHQETQYF,TGTGCCAGCAGTCCGGCGGGACATCAAGAGACCCAGTACTTC
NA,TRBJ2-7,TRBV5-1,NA,CASSLEAEDRQYF,TGCGCCAGCAGCTTGGAGGCGGAGGACCGGCAGTACTTC
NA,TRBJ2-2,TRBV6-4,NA,CASRSSHANTGELFF,TGTGCCAGCCGCAGTTCACATGCGAACACCGGGGAGCTGTTTTTT
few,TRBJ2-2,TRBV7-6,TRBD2,CASSSSGGAWTGELFF,TGTGCCAGCAGCTCTAGCGGGGGGGCTTGGACCGGGGAGCTGTTTTTT
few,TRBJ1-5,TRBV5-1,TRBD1,CASSATGGGQPQHF,TGCGCCAGCAGCGCGACAGGGGGCGGCCAGCCCCAGCATTTT
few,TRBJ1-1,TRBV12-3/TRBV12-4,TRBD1,CASLRDRGAANTEAFF,TGTGCCAGCCTCCGGGACAGGGGGGCCGCGAACACTGAAGCTTTCTTT
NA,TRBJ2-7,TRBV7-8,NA,CASSFGVGAEQYF,TGTGCCAGCAGCTTCGGGGTAGGGGCCGAGCAGTACTTC
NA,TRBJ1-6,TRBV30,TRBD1,CAWRTMTGDNSPLHF,TGTGCCTGGCGTACGATGACAGGGGATAATTCACCCCTCCACTTT
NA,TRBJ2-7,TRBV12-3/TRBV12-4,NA,CASSFRVSFYGQYF,TGTGCCAGCAGTTTTCGGGTGTCCTTCTACGGGCAGTACTTC
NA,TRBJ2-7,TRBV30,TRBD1,CAWKTPGTGGNEQYF,TGTGCCTGGAAAACTCCCGGGACAGGGGGCAACGAGCAGTACTTC
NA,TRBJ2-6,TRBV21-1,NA,CASSRGLKEAGANVLTF,TGTGCCAGCAGCAGGGGGTTAAAAGAGGCTGGGGCCAACGTCCTGACTTTC
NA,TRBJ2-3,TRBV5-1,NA,CASSLGGTGDYSDTQYF,TGCGCCAGCAGCCTCGGGGGAACAGGGGATTATTCAGATACGCAGTATTTT
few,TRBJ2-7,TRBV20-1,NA,CSARGHAEQYF,TGCAGTGCTAGGGGACACGCAGAGCAGTACTTC
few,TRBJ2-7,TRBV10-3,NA,CAISGGRDIYEQYF,TGTGCCATCAGTGGGGGCAGGGATATCTACGAGCAGTACTTC